This T cell receptor (beta chain) is drawn from a study of T cell repertoires in cytomegalovirus infection (dated by TCRdb to about 2019). Turning to the overall study: Recently identified HLA-C-restricted CMV epitopes, whose presentation resists viral immunomodulation, were targeted by peptide stimulations together with well-studied HLA-B-restricted epitopes. The HLA type of each donor mattered for the analysis, because public TCR beta signatures pointed to carriage of CMV infection along with the matching HLA type. The investigation overall reported the following: In the ex vivo response, HLA-C-restricted CMV-specific TCR beta clonotypes were dominant, and in two of eight donors the single most frequent clonotype came from this HLA-C-restricted group. In both this cohort and an independent 352-donor cohort, the cumulative frequency of public TCR beta family members distinguished carriers of CMV infection plus the relevant HLA type.

Sequences SGHTA (CDR1) and FQGNSA (CDR2) are obtained from the germline V gene. Including cysteine and phenylalanine, the CDR3 has 14 amino acids. The entry retains the CDR3 DNA only, 42 bases that are in frame from base 1. Trimming costs V 7 bases and J 2 bases, and their ends lie 14 bases apart. Reads for this sample came from an Illumina HiSeq 1500. TCRdb passed the public sequencing reads through fastp at Q25 and MiXCR, retaining productive beta sequences. Entries are consolidated by CDR3 protein sequence, retaining the most common genes and DNA. For this sample there are approximately 500,000 distinct CDR3 sequences; 33% appear just once. The leading ten clones occupy roughly 16% of the sample. Concerning this clonotype: No cognate antigen has been identified for it. A much larger clonotype is one base distant, so this may be a read error.

This sample's treatment or condition label indicates: in vitro stimulation with specific CMV peptide epitopes to enrich CMV-specific T cells. Recombination connected TRBV7-2 to TRBJ1-2, and perhaps TRBD1 as D gene, on 6 matching bases. The sequence was collected from a human donor in good health (CMV status not recorded). Some clones in this sample may be carry-over from other donors' samples. The material was cultured PBMCs, obtained from culture after CMV antigen stimulation. The CDR3 corresponds to CASNPLQGNYGYTF. The DNA sequence follows: TGTGCCAGCAACCCACTCCAGGGGAACTATGGCTACACCTTC.